The 24 T cell receptor beta chains listed next were all sequenced from one sample in a study of beta chain features in type 1 diabetes (dated by TCRdb to about 2018). The protocol used for the library was the immunoSEQ multiplex PCR assay. All of the isolated RNA was reverse transcribed with the High Capacity cDNA Reverse Transcription Kit, so expressed TCRB transcripts were sequenced. Imported from immuneACCESS, the table was reduced by TCRdb to in-frame sequences with V and J called. These copies leave out some clones; in studies compared against another copy, an unresolved V gene accounts for under half, and the cause of the remainder is not known. The sample table records just over 600,000 clones; roughly a sixth of these occur just once. The top ten clones comprise about 0.097% of the sample. The sample consisted of naive CD4+ T cells from blood. Explained via the paper, the cell subset or site label denotes: true naive CD4+ T cells. Receptor source: a man younger than 35 in good health.

The CDR3 bases are TGTGCCAGCGGGCACCTCTACGAGCAGTACTTC. This sequence encodes CASGHLYEQYF. J is TRBJ2-7 and V is TRBV28; no firm D call. Germline V gene lookup returns CDR1 MDHEN and CDR2 SYDVKM. The CDR3 covers 11 residues. V lost 8 bases, J lost 3 bases, and 8 bases lay in between.

This clone was detected a few times. The chain recombines TRBV15 with TRBJ2-7; tentatively, D is TRBD2 (5 bases). Germline values: CDR1 LNHNV, CDR2 YYDKDF (reference sequence). The CDR3 has 15 amino acids. With 8 bases removed from V and 1 base from J, the gap between germline ends came to 18 bases. This CDR3 reads CATSLHPPGSYEQYF. The CDR3 nucleotides read TGTGCCACCTCCCTCCACCCCCCGGGATCCTACGAGCAGTACTTC.

The sample holds a few counts of this clone. The rearrangement links TRBV28 to TRBJ2-3; TRBD2 matches 10 bases. CDR3 length: 16 amino acids. Looked up from germline, CDR1 is MDHEN and CDR2 is SYDVKM. Losses at the gene ends were 5 bases for V and 5 bases for J; bases not matched to a gene: 10. The DNA of the CDR3 is TGTGCCAGCAGTGAAACCACTAGCGGGGTAGAAGATACGCAGTATTTT. This sequence encodes CASSETTSGVEDTQYF.

There are a few counts of this clone. The chain is built from TRBV18 and TRBJ2-5; D may correspond to TRBD1 or TRBD2 (5 bases each). The CDR3 is 15 amino acids. The V end was cut by 0 bases, the J end by 5 bases, with 13 bases between. Germline V CDR1 and CDR2: KGHSH, LQKENI. CDR3 residues: CASSPPAQRGETQYF. In DNA, the CDR3 is TGTGCCAGCTCACCACCCGCACAGAGGGGCGAGACCCAGTACTTC.

This clone occurred a few times. The chain joins TRBV14 to TRBJ2-1, with 8 bases that match TRBD2. CDR3 size: 18 residues. Per the germline V gene, CDR1 is SGHDN and CDR2 is FVKESK. With V trimmed by 2 bases and J by 0 bases, 9 bases remained unmatched. CDR3 bases: TGTGCCAGCAGCCAATCCGTTAGCGGGGCGAGCTCCTACAATGAGCAGTTCTTC. Protein sequence: CASSQSVSGASSYNEQFF.

This clone was detected only a few times. CDR3 bases: TGCAGCGTGTGGCTAAATAATGAAAAACTGTTTTTT. The encoded protein is CSVWLNNEKLFF. The chain joins TRBV29-1 to TRBJ1-4; D not certain. Germline V gene sequence: CDR1 SQVTM, CDR2 ANQGSEA. The CDR3 has 12 amino acids. V was pared by 6 bases and J by 4 bases, with 9 bases between.

This chain uses TRBV2 with TRBJ2-5, with no clear D. CDR1 SNHLY and CDR2 FYNNEI come from the germline V gene. The CDR3 is 11 amino acids. The V end was cut by 6 bases, the J end by 7 bases, with 9 bases between. The CDR3 reads CASSPEGTQYF. The CDR3 region has the DNA TGTGCCAGCAGCCCCGAAGGGACCCAGTACTTC.

The table lists this clone with a few counts. The gene calls are TRBV4-3 and TRBJ2-1; TRBD2 matches 10 bases. CDR3 length equals 16 residues. Germline V CDR1 and CDR2: LGHNA, YSLEER. V shed 0 bases and J 4 bases; nucleotides not matched to a gene: 3. In DNA, the CDR3 is TGCGCCAGCAGCCAAGAACTAGCGGGGCGATACAATGAGCAGTTCTTC. Translating it yields CASSQELAGRYNEQFF.

This chain uses TRBV5-6 with TRBJ1-3; possibly TRBD1 for D (5 bases). Germline V gene sequence: CDR1 SGHDT, CDR2 YYEEEE. The CDR3 has 18 residues. V dropped 2 bases and J dropped 3 bases, with 21 bases sitting between them. The CDR3 nucleotides are TGTGCCAGCAGCTTAACGAAACCGGGACGCTTCTATGGAAACACCATATATTTT. Translating it yields CASSLTKPGRFYGNTIYF.

This clone is a singleton in its sample. Its ends do not fully match the called genes, so a read error is possible. The rearrangement uses TRBV7-3 and TRBJ2-5; D ambiguous. The CDR3 is 18 residues long. Germline-derived CDR1 and CDR2 are SGHTA and FQGTGA. CDR3 sequence: CVSSLRGINLGKPETQYF. The CDR3 nucleotides are TGTGTCAGCAGCTTAAGAGGTATAAACCTCGGAAAACCGGAGACCCAGTACTTC.

A few counts support this clone. The chain recombines TRBV4-2 with TRBJ2-1; D call uncertain. Deletions cut 1 base from V and 6 bases from J, with 7 bases between. Germline V gene lookup returns CDR1 LGHNA and CDR2 YNFKEQ. The CDR3 has 13 amino acids. CDR3 in DNA: TGTGCCAGCAGCCAAGCGTACAGCAATGAGCAGTTCTTC. This encodes CASSQAYSNEQFF.

This clone was picked up a small number of times. The chain is built from TRBV4-3 and TRBJ1-4; perhaps TRBD1 as D (6 bases). Germline V lookup: CDR1 LGHNA, CDR2 YSLEER. This CDR3 region has 17 residues. V was cut by 0 bases and J by 4 bases, with 15 bases left in between. CDR3 nucleotides: TGCGCCAGCAGCCAAGATCCACGGACAGTGGGTAATGAAAAACTGTTTTTT. Protein sequence: CASSQDPRTVGNEKLFF.

There are a few counts of this clone. This rearrangement joins TRBV6-5 to TRBJ1-3; the D is unclear. Germline V gene data show CDR1 as MNHEY and CDR2 as SVGAGI. With 4 bases removed from V and 0 bases from J, the gap between germline ends came to 7 bases. This CDR3 is 14 amino acids long. CDR3 DNA sequence: TGTGCCAGCAGTTCCAGGAACTCTGGAAACACCATATATTTT. Translating it yields CASSSRNSGNTIYF.

This clone appeared a few times. The chain recombines TRBV5-1 with TRBJ2-7, with 9 nucleotides matching TRBD1. The CDR3 has 14 residues. Germline loops: CDR1 SGHRS, CDR2 YFSETQ. Unmatched junction bases numbered 7, after V lost 6 bases and J lost 3 bases. Here the CDR3 DNA reads TGCGCCAGCAATTCGGACAGGGGACACTACGAGCAGTACTTC. Amino acid sequence: CASNSDRGHYEQYF.

The V and J genes are TRBV19 and TRBJ2-4; TRBD1 agrees at 8 bases. J lost 0 bases, V lost 5 bases, and 15 bases had no gene match. Germline CDR1 reads LNHDA; CDR2 reads SQIVND (reference sequence). This CDR3 is built from 19 residues. CDR3 DNA: TGTGCCAGTAGTCCCAGAGGCCGGGACAGGAGTCTAGCCAAAAACATTCAGTACTTC. Translated: CASSPRGRDRSLAKNIQYF.

This clone was picked up a small number of times. This sequence joins TRBV25-1 and TRBJ2-5; perhaps TRBD2 as D (6 bases). CDR1 is MGHDK, CDR2 SYGVNS, per germline. The CDR3 is made up of 16 amino acids. Trimming removed 3 bases from V and 4 bases from J, with 18 bases in between. The CDR3 is CASSDPMRGLSETQYF. The CDR3 nucleotides read TGTGCCAGCAGTGACCCTATGCGGGGTTTGTCAGAGACCCAGTACTTC.

This chain joins TRBV6-5 and TRBJ1-4, with D tentatively TRBD1 (5 bases). The CDR3 contains 13 residues. V was cut by 5 bases and J by 8 bases, with 12 bases left in between. CDR1 MNHEY and CDR2 SVGAGI come from the germline V gene. CDR3 loop: CASSNPGGEKLFF. The CDR3 coding sequence is TGTGCCAGCAGTAACCCCGGGGGAGAAAAACTGTTTTTT.

V usage is TRBV2 and J usage is TRBJ2-4; TRBD1 agrees at 9 bases. The CDR3 consists of 16 residues. With V trimmed by 6 bases and J by 0 bases, 6 bases remained unmatched. Germline V gene lookup returns CDR1 SNHLY and CDR2 FYNNEI. CDR3 DNA sequence: TGTGCCAGCAGCACAACAGGGGGCCTAGCCAAAAACATTCAGTACTTC. Translating it yields CASSTTGGLAKNIQYF.

The rearrangement links TRBV5-1 to TRBJ2-5, with 12 bases aligning to TRBD1. CDR1 is SGHRS and CDR2 is YFSETQ in the germline V gene. J gave up 2 bases and V 2 bases, and 4 bases lay outside the gene matches. The CDR3 is 16 amino acids. DNA of the CDR3: TGCGCCAGCAGCTTCCGGGACAGGGGGCAGCAAGAGACCCAGTACTTC. It codes for CASSFRDRGQQETQYF.

The genes are TRBV18 and TRBJ2-7; maybe TRBD1 (6 bases). With 0 bases removed from V and 4 bases from J, the gap between germline ends came to 16 bases. Germline V gives CDR1 KGHSH, CDR2 LQKENI. The CDR3 runs 16 residues. The CDR3 loop reads CASSPPEKTGRYEQYF. CDR3 DNA sequence: TGTGCCAGCTCACCACCAGAAAAGACAGGCCGATACGAGCAGTACTTC.

The chain is built from TRBV13 and TRBJ2-5, with 7 bases fitting TRBD2. The CDR3 is 16 residues long. The germline gives CDR1 PRHDT, CDR2 FYEKMQ (reference sequence). Trimming cost V 4 bases and J 5 bases; bases outside gene matches: 13. This CDR3 is CASSSLRQGGLETQYF. CDR3 DNA: TGTGCCAGCAGCTCTCTCCGGCAGGGAGGGTTGGAGACCCAGTACTTC.

The chain couples TRBV6-1 to TRBJ1-2; 9 nucleotides match TRBD1. Germline values: CDR1 MNHNS, CDR2 SASEGT. V trimming: 3 bases; J trimming: 3 bases; junction bases outside the gene matches: 11. The CDR3 length is 17 residues. The CDR3 loop reads CASSEGTGLTPHYGYTF. The CDR3, as DNA: TGTGCCAGCAGTGAGGGGACAGGGCTTACCCCCCACTATGGCTACACCTTC.

This sequence joins TRBV18 and TRBJ2-7; 7 positions match TRBD1. This CDR3 contains 14 residues. V lost 4 bases, J lost 6 bases, and 9 bases stayed unmatched. Per the germline V gene, CDR1 is KGHSH and CDR2 is LQKENI. DNA of the CDR3: TGTGCCAGCTCACAGCTGGGACAGCCTGGCGAGCAGTACTTC. This codes for CASSQLGQPGEQYF.

In this sample, this clone turned up once. Other DNA sequences in this sample translate to the same CDR3. The chain carries TRBV9 and TRBJ1-1; the D gene is possibly TRBD1 (5 bases). The CDR3 is 15 amino acids. Per germline, CDR1 SGDLS and CDR2 YYNGEE. Between the trimmed V and J ends, which lost 2 bases and 0 bases, there was a span of 11 bases. This CDR3 reads CASSVGGVLNTEAFF. CDR3 DNA: TGTGCCAGCAGCGTTGGAGGGGTATTGAACACTGAAGCTTTCTTT.